This T cell receptor beta chain was recovered during a study of post-analysis software for immune sequencing data. Background on the study: Multiple sclerosis in the patients followed relapsing-remitting, secondary progressive and progressive-relapsing courses.

Each TCR beta cDNA library carried unique molecular identifiers. TCRdb re-derived calls from the PCR reads in MiXCR, one entry per CDR3 protein. The sample gives hundreds of thousands of distinct CDR3 sequences, 55% to 60% of which show up once; 11% is in the top ten. Points on this clonotype: Its cognate antigen is unknown.

Findings of the study overall: Controls' normalized Chao1 diversity significantly exceeded that of multiple sclerosis patients. Patients had higher frequencies than controls of about five TRBV segments, including TRBV5-6, TRBV5-1 and TRBV20-1.

V lost 5 bases and J lost 9; bases outside the gene matches: 14. The CDR3 has 15 residues. Germline CDR1 SGHKS, CDR2 YYEKEE (reference sequence). V usage is TRBV5-5 and J usage is TRBJ2-1; 7 bases match TRBD2. The sample comprised blood. The TCR was taken from a girl aged 2 to 9 with multiple sclerosis. The CDR3 reads CASRLYNAREGEQFF. The CDR3, as DNA: TGTGCCAGCAGGCTATACAATGCCAGGGAGGGTGAGCAGTTCTTC.